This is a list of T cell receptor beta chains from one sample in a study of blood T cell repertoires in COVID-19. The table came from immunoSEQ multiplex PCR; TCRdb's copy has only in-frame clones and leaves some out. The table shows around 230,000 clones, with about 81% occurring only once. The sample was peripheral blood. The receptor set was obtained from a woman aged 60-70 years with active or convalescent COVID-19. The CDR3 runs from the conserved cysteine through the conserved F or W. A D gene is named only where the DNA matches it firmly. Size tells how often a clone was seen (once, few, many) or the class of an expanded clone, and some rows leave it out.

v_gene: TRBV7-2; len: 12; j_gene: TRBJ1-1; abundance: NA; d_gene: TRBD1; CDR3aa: CASSTYDREPFF; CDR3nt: TGTGCCAGCAGCACTTATGACAGGGAACCTTTCTTT
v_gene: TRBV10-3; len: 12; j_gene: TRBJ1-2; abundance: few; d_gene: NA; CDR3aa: CAISESGIGYTF; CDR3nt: TGTGCCATCAGTGAGTCCGGGATTGGCTACACCTTC
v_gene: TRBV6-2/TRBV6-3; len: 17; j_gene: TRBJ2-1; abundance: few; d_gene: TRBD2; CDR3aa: CASSYRTSGTSYNEQFF; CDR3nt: TGTGCCAGCAGTTACAGGACTAGCGGGACTTCCTACAATGAGCAGTTCTTC
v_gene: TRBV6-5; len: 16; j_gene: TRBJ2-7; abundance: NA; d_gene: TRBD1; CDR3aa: CASSSATRDRGGEQYF; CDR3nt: TGTGCCAGCAGTTCGGCGACCCGGGACAGGGGAGGCGAGCAGTACTTC
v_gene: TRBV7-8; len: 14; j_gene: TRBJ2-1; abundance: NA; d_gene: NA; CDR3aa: CASSLARRTNEQFF; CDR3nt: TGTGCCAGCAGCTTAGCCAGGAGGACCAATGAGCAGTTCTTC
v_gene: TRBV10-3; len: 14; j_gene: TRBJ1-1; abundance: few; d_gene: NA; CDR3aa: CAISQQGLNTEAFF; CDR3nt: TGTGCCATCAGCCAACAGGGATTGAACACTGAAGCTTTCTTT
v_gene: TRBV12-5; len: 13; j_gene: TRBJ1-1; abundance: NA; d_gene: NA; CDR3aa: CASQKQSNTEAFF; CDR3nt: TGTGCTTCCCAAAAACAGTCGAACACTGAAGCTTTCTTT
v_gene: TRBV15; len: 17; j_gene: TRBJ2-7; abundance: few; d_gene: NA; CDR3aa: CATSTAPGHRSNYEQYF; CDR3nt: TGTGCCACCAGCACAGCTCCGGGACACCGGTCTAACTACGAGCAGTACTTC
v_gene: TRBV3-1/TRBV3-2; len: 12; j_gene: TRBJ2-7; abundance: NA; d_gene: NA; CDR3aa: CASSRSDYEQYF; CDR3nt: TGTGCCAGCAGCCGTAGTGACTACGAGCAGTACTTC
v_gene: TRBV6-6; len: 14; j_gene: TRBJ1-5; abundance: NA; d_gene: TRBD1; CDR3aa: CASRGTGDNQPQHF; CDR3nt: TGTGCCAGCAGGGGGACAGGGGACAATCAGCCCCAGCATTTT
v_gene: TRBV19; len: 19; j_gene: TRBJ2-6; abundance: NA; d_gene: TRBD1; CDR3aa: CASSLPRTGVHSGANVLTF; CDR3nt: TGTGCCAGTAGTCTGCCCCGGACAGGCGTCCACTCTGGGGCCAACGTCCTGACTTTC
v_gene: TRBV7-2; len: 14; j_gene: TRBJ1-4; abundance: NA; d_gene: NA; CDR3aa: CASSLDGRGEKLFF; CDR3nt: TGTGCCAGCAGCTTAGACGGCAGGGGCGAAAAACTGTTTTTT
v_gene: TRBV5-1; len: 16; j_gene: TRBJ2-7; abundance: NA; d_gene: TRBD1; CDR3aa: CASSLGPPGQGYEQYF; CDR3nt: TGCGCCAGCAGCTTGGGCCCTCCGGGACAGGGCTACGAGCAGTACTTC
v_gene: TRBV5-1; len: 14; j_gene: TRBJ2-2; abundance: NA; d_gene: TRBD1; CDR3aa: CASSSSTGSGELFF; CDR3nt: TGCGCCAGCAGCTCCTCGACAGGGTCCGGGGAGCTGTTTTTT
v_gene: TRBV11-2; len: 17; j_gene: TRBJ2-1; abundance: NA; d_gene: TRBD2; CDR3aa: CASSLTVGGGSQYEQFF; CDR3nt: TGTGCCAGCAGCTTAACGGTTGGCGGGGGGTCCCAGTATGAGCAGTTCTTC
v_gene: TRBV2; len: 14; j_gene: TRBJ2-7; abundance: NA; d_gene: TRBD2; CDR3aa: CASSVGLASYEQYF; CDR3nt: TGTGCCAGCAGTGTAGGACTAGCTTCCTACGAGCAGTACTTC
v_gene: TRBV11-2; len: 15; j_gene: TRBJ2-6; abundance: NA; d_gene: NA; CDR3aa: CASSRTGYGANVLTF; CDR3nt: TGTGCCAGCAGCCGTACAGGGTACGGGGCCAACGTCCTGACTTTC
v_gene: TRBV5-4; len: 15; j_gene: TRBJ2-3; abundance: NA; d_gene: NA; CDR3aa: CASSPGVDSTDTQYF; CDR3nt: TGTGCCAGCAGCCCGGGGGTGGACAGCACAGATACGCAGTATTTT
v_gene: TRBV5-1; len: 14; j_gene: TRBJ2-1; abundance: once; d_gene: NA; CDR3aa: CASSLGPSYNEQFF; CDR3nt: TGCGCCAGCAGCTTGGGGCCCTCCTACAATGAGCAGTTCTTC
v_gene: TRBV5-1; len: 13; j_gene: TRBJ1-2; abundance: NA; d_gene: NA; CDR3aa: CASSSQGGYGYTF; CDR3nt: TGCGCCAGCAGCTCTCAGGGTGGCTATGGCTACACCTTC
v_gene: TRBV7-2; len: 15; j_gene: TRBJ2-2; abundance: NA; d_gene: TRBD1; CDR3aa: CASSSGQGGTGELFF; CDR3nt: TGTGCCAGCAGCTCGGGACAGGGGGGAACCGGGGAGCTGTTTTTT
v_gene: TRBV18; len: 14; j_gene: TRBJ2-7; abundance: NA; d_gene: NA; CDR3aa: CASSPGSGEREQYF; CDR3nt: TGTGCCAGCTCACCAGGGTCGGGGGAGAGGGAGCAGTACTTC
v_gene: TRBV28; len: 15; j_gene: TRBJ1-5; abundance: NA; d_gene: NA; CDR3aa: CASSPGSWGRLPQHF; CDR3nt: TGTGCCAGCAGTCCCGGGTCCTGGGGGCGCCTGCCCCAGCATTTT
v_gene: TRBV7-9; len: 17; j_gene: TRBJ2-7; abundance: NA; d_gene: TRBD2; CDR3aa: CASSSPGLAGGFYEQYF; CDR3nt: TGTGCCAGCAGCTCACCGGGGCTAGCGGGGGGTTTCTACGAGCAGTACTTC
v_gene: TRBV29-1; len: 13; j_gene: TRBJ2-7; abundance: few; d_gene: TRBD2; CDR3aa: CSVEGTSGGWQYF; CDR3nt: TGCAGCGTTGAAGGGACTAGCGGGGGCTGGCAGTACTTC
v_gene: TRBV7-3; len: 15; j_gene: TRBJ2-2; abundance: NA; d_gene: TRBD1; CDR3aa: CASSFRTGSGGELFF; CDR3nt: TGTGCCAGCAGCTTCCGGACAGGGTCGGGCGGGGAGCTGTTTTTT
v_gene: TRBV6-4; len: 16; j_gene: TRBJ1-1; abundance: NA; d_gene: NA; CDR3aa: CASSDPLGQGDTEAFF; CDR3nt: TGTGCCAGCAGTGACCCCCTCGGGCAGGGCGACACTGAAGCTTTCTTT
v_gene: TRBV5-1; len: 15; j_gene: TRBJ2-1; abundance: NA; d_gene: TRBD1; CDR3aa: CASTLGTGTYNEQFF; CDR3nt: TGCGCCAGCACCCTTGGGACAGGCACCTACAATGAGCAGTTCTTC
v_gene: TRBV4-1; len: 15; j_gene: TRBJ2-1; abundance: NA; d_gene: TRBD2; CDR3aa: CASSQTTSGYNEQFF; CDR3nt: TGCGCCAGCAGCCAAACGACTAGCGGGTACAATGAGCAGTTCTTC
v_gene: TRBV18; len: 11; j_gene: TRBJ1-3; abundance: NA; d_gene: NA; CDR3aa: CASRVGDTIYF; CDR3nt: TGTGCCAGCCGGGTTGGTGACACCATATATTTT
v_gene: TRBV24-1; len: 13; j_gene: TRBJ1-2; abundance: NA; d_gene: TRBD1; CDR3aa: CATSDGQGYGYTF; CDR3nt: TGTGCCACCAGTGATGGACAGGGTTATGGCTACACCTTC
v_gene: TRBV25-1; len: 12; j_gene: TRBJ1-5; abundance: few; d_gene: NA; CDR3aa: CASRPGTGPQHF; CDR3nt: TGTGCCAGCAGGCCCGGGACTGGGCCCCAGCATTTT
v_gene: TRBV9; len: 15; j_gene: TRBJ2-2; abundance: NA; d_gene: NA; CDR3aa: CASSVSGGLAGELFF; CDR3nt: TGTGCCAGCAGCGTTTCAGGGGGGTTGGCCGGGGAGCTGTTTTTT
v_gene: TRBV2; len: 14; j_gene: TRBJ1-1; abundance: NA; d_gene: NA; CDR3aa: CASSQDGENTEAFF; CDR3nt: TGTGCCAGCAGCCAAGACGGGGAGAACACTGAAGCTTTCTTT
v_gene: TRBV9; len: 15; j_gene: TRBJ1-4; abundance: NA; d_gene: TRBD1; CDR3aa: CASSTDRGGGEKLFF; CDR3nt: TGTGCCAGCAGCACAGACAGGGGCGGAGGAGAAAAACTGTTTTTT
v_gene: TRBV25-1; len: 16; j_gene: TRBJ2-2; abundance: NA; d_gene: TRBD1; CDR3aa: CASSDLGQTNTGELFF; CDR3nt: TGTGCCAGCAGTGATTTGGGACAGACGAACACCGGGGAGCTGTTTTTT